This T cell receptor beta chain was retrieved from a study of regulatory T cells in long-lasting Graves disease. According to the study, TCR beta libraries were built with iRepertoire HTBI primers and CDR3-region Arm-PCR. TCRdb analysed the multiplex PCR reads with MiXCR anew, one entry per CDR3 protein. The sample contains more than 350,000 distinct CDR3 sequences, under 15% of which appear only once. The CDR3 is 19 amino acids. Germline V CDR1 and CDR2: MDHEN, SYDVKM. V lost 3 bases, J lost 4 bases, and 26 bases lay in between. This clonotype occurred many times. Its antigen is undetermined. Study-level findings and limits: Among samples with persistent disease, TRBV28, TRBJ1-2 and TRBJ2-5 were favored.

The time point: newly diagnosed GD, antithyroid drugs for less than 3 months. The TCR library used RNA extracted from PBMCs. The same data also went into a second study, on T cells in Graves' hyperthyroidism and ophthalmopathy.

This clonotype originated in a woman in her twenties or thirties with Graves disease. The J gene is TRBJ2-3, the V gene TRBV28; no reliable D call. The sequencing used peripheral blood mononuclear cells (PBMCs), collected at new diagnosis, from a patient treated with antithyroid drugs. Here the CDR3 reads CASSFRAGRQGIFADTQYF. DNA for the CDR3: TGTGCCAGCAGTTTTAGGGCTGGGCGTCAAGGAATTTTTGCAGATACGCAGTATTTT.